This TCR beta chain originates from a study of blood T cell repertoires in COVID-19. How the authors handled the data: Estimates of nucleated cell counts were drawn from the amplification of reference gene primers. TCRdb keeps only in-frame clones here, not all; method: immunoSEQ multiplex PCR. V, J and clone size were drawn from that table, and D and trimming were deduced from the DNA. This sample carries nearly 250,000 clones, roughly 88% of them seen once, and the ten largest clones take about 6%. This sequence was found in a woman older than 75 with COVID-19, enrolled during active disease. The source material was peripheral blood.

The CDR3 region is CASSISGTGWSEAFF. As DNA, the CDR3 is TGTGCCAGCAGCATCTCCGGGACAGGGTGGTCTGAAGCTTTCTTT. The genes are TRBV28 and TRBJ1-1; TRBD1 matches 9 bases. Looked up from germline, CDR1 is MDHEN and CDR2 is SYDVKM. J was trimmed by 6 bases and V by 6 bases; bases with no gene match: 11. CDR3 length equals 15 residues. The complete variable domain, with remaining parts taken from reference TRBV28 and TRBJ1-1, reads DVKVTQSSRYLVKRTGEKVFLECVQDMDHENMFWYRQDPGLGLRLIYFSYDVKMKEKGDIPEGYSVSREKKERFSLILESASTNQTSMYLCASSISGTGWSEAFFGQGTRLTVV.